Below, 21 T cell receptor beta chains from the same sample are listed, as sequenced in a study of CXCR3-negative and CXCR3-positive naive CD8 T cells. The authors made the TRB cDNA libraries by 5' RACE using UMI labels. TCRdb re-called the 5' RACE reads and shows each CDR3 protein once, DNA omitted. Its listing shows around 60,000 distinct CDR3 sequences. The sequencing sample was made of naive CXCR3- CD8+ T cells from blood. Indicated subset: CD45RO-CCR7+CD27+CD95- naive CD8+ T cells lacking CXCR3 (TNR3-). These receptors came from a human donor in good health. Some clones in this sample may be carry-over from other donors' samples.

The chain uses TRBV28 and TRBJ2-1; there is no DNA to check the TCRdb D call of TRBD2. The germline gives CDR1 MDHEN, CDR2 SYDVKM. CDR3 length: 16 residues. The CDR3: CASSKGLAGVLNEQFF. Full variable domain (remainder filled in from reference TRBV28 and TRBJ2-1): DVKVTQSSRYLVKRTGEKVFLECVQDMDHENMFWYRQDPGLGLRLIYFSYDVKMKEKGDIPEGYSVSREKKERFSLILESASTNQTSMYLCASSKGLAGVLNEQFFGPGTRLTVL.

The chain links TRBV9 to TRBJ2-2; absent DNA, TCRdb's TRBD2 call cannot be checked. Germline assignment: CDR1 SGDLS and CDR2 YYNGEE. This CDR3 is 18 amino acids long. CDR3 loop: CASSVGLAGSPYTGELFF. The whole variable domain, remainder taken from reference TRBV9 and TRBJ2-2, is DSGVTQTPKHLITATGQRVTLRCSPRSGDLSVYWYQQSLDQGLQFLIQYYNGEERAKGNILERFSAQQFPDLHSELNLSSLELGDSALYFCASSVGLAGSPYTGELFFGEGSRLTVL.

The rearrangement uses TRBV28 and TRBJ2-7. The CDR3 covers 16 residues. In germline, CDR1 is MDHEN, CDR2 SYDVKM. CDR3 residues: CASSFIPTVSSYEQYF.

This clonotype registers medium-sized by frequency. This rearrangement joins TRBV7-6 to TRBJ1-3. Per germline, CDR1 SGHVS and CDR2 FNYEAQ. The CDR3 is made up of 11 amino acids. CDR3: CASSAGNTIYF.

The chain carries TRBV21-1 and TRBJ2-1; the D gene TCRdb calls, TRBD1, cannot be checked with no DNA. TRBV21-1 is noted as a pseudogene. The CDR3 covers 18 residues. The CDR3 reads CASSHGQGARVDYNEQFF.

The chain joins TRBV29-1 to TRBJ2-7; TCRdb lists TRBD1, though no DNA is available to test this call. The length of the CDR3 is 14 residues. Germline lookup yields CDR1 SQVTM and CDR2 ANQGSEA. The CDR3 is CSVEGTPPSYEQYF.

The gene calls are TRBV11-3 and TRBJ1-2; the TRBD1 assignment by TCRdb is unverifiable without DNA. CDR1 and CDR2 (germline): SGHNT, YENEEA. The CDR3 spans 13 residues. Here the CDR3 reads CASSFGQGYGYTF. The complete variable domain, with remaining parts taken from reference TRBV11-3 and TRBJ1-2, reads EAGVVQSPRYKIIEKKQPVAFWCNPISGHNTLYWYLQNLGQGPELLIRYENEEAVDDSQLPKDRFSAERLKGVDSTLKIQPAELGDSAVYLCASSFGQGYGYTFGSGTRLTVV.

The rearrangement links TRBV3-1 to TRBJ2-5; lacking DNA, the TRBD2 call made by TCRdb goes unchecked. The CDR3 contains 13 residues. CDR1 LGHDT and CDR2 YNNKEL come from the germline V gene (reference sequence). The CDR3 spells CASSSRDYGPAYF.

The V and J genes are TRBV29-1 and TRBJ1-2; TCRdb calls TRBD1, which cannot be checked without DNA. Germline V gives CDR1 SQVTM, CDR2 ANQGSEA. The CDR3 loop spans 11 amino acids. Here the CDR3 reads CSVEPGLSYTF.

The rearrangement joins TRBV29-1 to TRBJ2-3; TCRdb's assignment of TRBD1 cannot be checked, as there is no DNA. The CDR3 length is 12 residues. Per the germline V gene, CDR1 is SQVTM and CDR2 is ANQGSEA. The CDR3 protein is CSVEDRVDTQYF.

This rearrangement joins TRBV7-9 to TRBJ2-7; without DNA, the TCRdb call of TRBD1 cannot be checked. The CDR3 extends over 13 amino acids. The V gene's germline CDR1 is SEHNR and CDR2 FQNEAQ (reference sequence). The CDR3 loop is CASSTTGFYEQYF. Full variable domain (remainder filled in from reference TRBV7-9 and TRBJ2-7): DTGVSQNPRHKITKRGQNVTFRCDPISEHNRLYWYRQTLGQGPEFLTYFQNEAQLEKSRLLSDRFSAERPKGSFSTLEIQRTEQGDSAMYLCASSTTGFYEQYFGPGTRLTVT.

V and J are TRBV4-2 and TRBJ2-7; TCRdb lists TRBD2, though no DNA is available to test this call. Germline lookup yields CDR1 LGHNA and CDR2 YNFKEQ. The CDR3 totals 15 residues. CDR3 loop: CASSQDSDGPYEQYF.

The chain has TRBV27 and TRBJ2-1; the D gene TCRdb calls, TRBD2, cannot be checked with no DNA. Per germline, CDR1 MNHEY and CDR2 SMNVEV (reference sequence). The CDR3 contains 16 residues. CDR3 in amino acids: CASRPAGESRGNEQFF.

The chain is built from TRBV4-2 and TRBJ2-7; TCRdb gives TRBD1 as the D gene, but with no DNA this cannot be confirmed. The V gene's germline CDR1 is LGHNA and CDR2 YNFKEQ. CDR3 length: 14 amino acids. CDR3 residues: CASSQEGAAYEQYF.

The V call is TRBV9, the J call TRBJ2-7; TCRdb proposes TRBD1, but this gene call is untestable without DNA. The CDR3 totals 14 residues. Germline CDR1 reads SGDLS; CDR2 reads YYNGEE. The CDR3 spells CASSVVDSTYEQYF.

The chain links TRBV5-1 to TRBJ1-2; with no DNA, the TCRdb D assignment of TRBD1 cannot be verified. The CDR3 loop spans 16 amino acids. Germline CDR1 SGHRS, CDR2 YFSETQ. CDR3 sequence reads: CASSPEQGALNYGYTF.

The chain uses TRBV5-4 and TRBJ2-7. This CDR3 contains 14 residues. Germline V lookup: CDR1 SGHNT, CDR2 YYREEE (reference sequence). The CDR3 protein is CASSLELDTYEQYF.

The chain carries TRBV29-1 and TRBJ1-1. The CDR3 covers 12 residues. CDR1 SQVTM and CDR2 ANQGSEA come from the germline V gene. The CDR3 here is CSVLAENTEAFF.

The chain has TRBV29-1 and TRBJ1-1; TCRdb lists TRBD1, though no DNA is available to test this call. Germline V gene data show CDR1 as SQVTM and CDR2 as ANQGSEA. The CDR3 length is 12 residues. The CDR3 is CSGTRTGGEAFF. Variable domain in full (rest from reference TRBV29-1 and TRBJ1-1): SAVISQKPSRDICQRGTSLTIQCQVDSQVTMMFWYRQQPGQSLTLIATANQGSEATYESGFVIDKFPISRPNLTFSTLTVSNMSPEDSSIYLCSGTRTGGEAFFGQGTRLTVV.

V usage is TRBV5-5 and J usage is TRBJ1-5. There are 16 residues in the CDR3. Germline CDR1 and CDR2: SGHKS and YYEKEE (reference sequence). The CDR3 sequence: CASSLAVGEVYQPQHF.

The gene calls are TRBV5-5 and TRBJ2-7; the TRBD2 assignment by TCRdb is unverifiable without DNA. The CDR3 is made up of 16 amino acids. CDR1 is SGHKS, CDR2 YYEKEE, per germline (reference sequence). CDR3 sequence reads: CASSRLGLADSYEQYF.